This record looks at one T cell receptor beta chain sequence and its context. It lacks a known antigen. Per-base qualities were not stored, and no clone one base away is much larger. The record originates from a study of T cell changes during pregnancy in multiple sclerosis (dated by TCRdb to the late 2010s). The study in broad terms: In women with multiple sclerosis, the researchers looked at how the T cell repertoire shifted as pregnancy progressed.

Libraries came from the immunoSEQ multiplex PCR assay. Drawn from immuneACCESS, this table holds only the in-frame rearrangements with V and J called that TCRdb kept. Clones are partly lost; checked studies trace under half to an unresolved V gene and leave the rest unexplained. The sample profile shows around 36,000 clones; roughly nine tenths of them were found once. The ten largest clones add up to about 7.8% of the sample. Its CDR3 holds 16 amino acids, cysteine through phenylalanine. Just the 48-base CDR3 DNA is kept, in frame starting at base 1. Sequences MDHEN (CDR1) and SYDVKM (CDR2) are obtained from the germline V gene. Germline trimming: 5 bases from V, 2 bases from J; junction bases outside gene matches: 8.

The receptor comes from a female donor with multiple sclerosis, enrolled in a pregnancy study. The sequencing used CD8+ T cells from peripheral blood mononuclear cells, collected before pregnancy. The V and J genes are TRBV28 and TRBJ2-5, and 10 junctional nucleotides match TRBD2. The CDR3 protein is CASSKGTSDPQETQYF. The DNA sequence reads TGTGCCAGCAGTAAGGGGACTAGCGATCCTCAAGAGACCCAGTACTTC.